Presented here are 11 T cell receptor beta chains from one specimen sequenced in a study of blood T cells in healthy people across ages. A J-beta primer mix and a sample-barcoded 5' primer were used in a second PCR of roughly 7 to 12 cycles. Via MiXCR, TCRdb re-called the 5' RACE reads, giving one row per CDR3 protein. This sample has around 1,900,000 distinct CDR3 sequences, with 35% to 50% found just once. Material: blood. The source is a human donor in good health.

The chain links TRBV5-1 to TRBJ2-6, with D tentatively TRBD2 (5 bases). There are 17 residues in the CDR3. V lost 1 base and J lost 0, with 11 bases in between. Germline V CDR1 and CDR2: SGHRS, YFSETQ. CDR3 residues: CASSLFGKTSGANVLTF. For the CDR3, the DNA is TGCGCCAGCAGCTTGTTCGGGAAGACCTCTGGGGCCAACGTCCTGACTTTC. Full variable domain (remainder filled in from reference TRBV5-1 and TRBJ2-6): KAGVTQTPRYLIKTRGQQVTLSCSPISGHRSVSWYQQTPGQGLQFLFEYFSETQRNKGNFPGRFSGRQFSNSRSEMNVSTLELGDSALYLCASSLFGKTSGANVLTFGAGSRLTVL.

This clonotype occurred many times. This sequence joins TRBV6-5 and TRBJ2-3; 10 nucleotides agree with TRBD2. The germline V gene has CDR1 MNHEY and CDR2 SVGAGI. The CDR3 spans 16 residues. Trimming removed 3 bases from V and 2 bases from J; junction bases left unmatched: 5. Written as DNA, the CDR3 is TGTGCCAGCAGTTATACAGCGGGGGGGTTCACAGATACGCAGTATTTT. Translation: CASSYTAGGFTDTQYF.

The J gene is TRBJ1-5, the V gene TRBV6-5; no clear D. V dropped 6 bases and J dropped 0 bases, with 12 bases sitting between them. CDR1 MNHEY and CDR2 SVGAGI come from the germline V gene. CDR3 length: 15 amino acids. CDR3 coding DNA: TGTGCCAGCAGCCAGACTGGACTTAGCAATCAGCCCCAGCATTTT. Protein product: CASSQTGLSNQPQHF.

The gene calls are TRBV20-1 and TRBJ2-7, with 10 positions matching TRBD1. V lost 3 bases, J lost 4 bases, and 6 bases stayed unmatched. Germline loops: CDR1 DFQATT, CDR2 SNEGSKA (reference sequence). The CDR3 extends over 14 amino acids. The CDR3 loop is CSASGQGVVYEQYF. CDR3 in DNA: TGCAGTGCTAGTGGACAGGGGGTGGTTTACGAGCAGTACTTC.

J is TRBJ2-3 and V is TRBV7-3; D could derive from TRBD1 or TRBD2 (5 bases each). Between the trimmed V and J ends, which lost 1 base and 1 base, there was a span of 9 bases. CDR1 SGHTA and CDR2 FQGTGA come from the germline V gene. CDR3 length equals 15 residues. CDR3 in DNA: TGTGCCAGCAGCTTAATCGAGGGGCGCACAGATACGCAGTATTTT. Translation gives CASSLIEGRTDTQYF.

The chain recombines TRBV4-1 with TRBJ1-2; tentative D call: TRBD1 (5 bases). Germline CDR1 is MGHRA and CDR2 is YSYEKL. V lost 2 bases, J lost 6 bases, and 13 bases lay in between. The CDR3 is made up of 14 amino acids. The CDR3 loop is CASSQQRDLDGYTF. CDR3 nucleotides: TGCGCCAGCAGCCAACAGAGGGACTTGGATGGCTACACCTTC.

This clonotype was seen just once. The J gene is TRBJ2-1, the V gene TRBV6-6, with 9 bases identical to TRBD2. Germline V gene sequence: CDR1 MNHNY, CDR2 SVGAGI (reference sequence). The CDR3 is made up of 17 amino acids. V was pared by 9 bases and J by 3 bases, with 15 bases of the junction left unmatched. The CDR3: CASRAGGPPIGYNEQFF. The CDR3 nucleotides are TGTGCCAGTAGAGCGGGGGGACCTCCAATCGGCTACAATGAGCAGTTCTTC.

This clonotype has a handful of counts. The V call is TRBV9, the J call TRBJ2-3; D is undetermined. V lost 0 bases to trimming and J lost 0 bases, with 11 bases between them. The CDR3 covers 16 residues. CDR1 and CDR2 from the germline V gene are SGDLS and YYNGEE. CDR3 residues: CASSVDVGISTDTQYF. The CDR3 DNA reads TGTGCCAGCAGCGTAGATGTTGGAATTAGCACAGATACGCAGTATTTT.

The J gene is TRBJ2-7, the V gene TRBV4-1; D possibly corresponds to TRBD2 (5 bases). The germline CDR1 and CDR2 sequences are MGHRA and YSYEKL. Trimming stripped 4 bases from V and 0 bases from J, with 16 bases between. This CDR3 spans 16 amino acids. CDR3 loop: CASSLLAAGDSYEQYF. For the CDR3, the DNA is TGCGCCAGCAGCCTCCTGGCCGCGGGCGACTCCTACGAGCAGTACTTC.

This clonotype was recorded many times. The gene calls are TRBV29-1 and TRBJ2-5; D unclear. The germline gives CDR1 SQVTM, CDR2 ANQGSEA. This CDR3 has 12 amino acids. Trimming left V 4 bases short and J 1 base short, with 7 bases between. The CDR3 DNA reads TGCAGCGTTGGCAGGATCCAAGAGACCCAGTACTTC. Residues: CSVGRIQETQYF.

The gene calls are TRBV18 and TRBJ2-6; 7 bases match TRBD1. Germline CDR1 is KGHSH and CDR2 is LQKENI. V lost 3 bases, J lost 12 bases, and 17 bases stayed unmatched. This CDR3 region has 17 residues. Here the CDR3 DNA reads TGTGCCAGCTCACCGCTTCCGGGACAGCTTTTTCATGGCGTCCTGACTTTC. Its translation is CASSPLPGQLFHGVLTF.